This T cell receptor (beta chain) was identified during a study of cytomegalovirus exposure and HLA in healthy donors. The CDR3 covers 13 residues. The germline CDR1 and CDR2 sequences are KGHSH and LQKENI. The trim removed 2 bases at V and 5 bases at J, leaving 3 bases unmatched. Primers for the PCR totalled 60 Vbeta and 13 Jbeta. Clones were read by immunoSEQ multiplex PCR, and TCRdb kept only the in-frame ones, dropping some. The sample shows more than 45,000 clones, and roughly 4% sits with its ten largest clones. Study outcomes and limitations: In vitro confirmation showed three CMV-associated chains to be CMV antigen specific.

A remark on this clone: Its specificity is unknown.

Sample: PBMCs. The chain joins TRBV18 to TRBJ2-7, with 7 bases matching TRBD1. This receptor was identified in a male donor in good health and CMV-seronegative. The DNA for the CDR3 is TGTGCCAGCTCACCAGACAGGGCCCACGAGCAGTACTTC. This sequence encodes CASSPDRAHEQYF.